This T cell receptor (beta chain) was retrieved from a study of T cells in Graves' hyperthyroidism and ophthalmopathy. The study's findings and limits: Most expanded thyroid clonotypes above 0.001 recurred in blood. Model predictions of ophthalmopathy came a median approximately seven months before onset. Separation of ophthalmopathy from stable hyperthyroidism was achieved by a 13 V-J model.

The CDR3 contains 18 residues. Germline values: CDR1 SNHLY, CDR2 FYNNEI. The ends lost 3 bases at V and 2 bases at J; junction bases unmatched: 10. The investigators amplified TCR beta CDR3 regions from RNA transcripts. HTBI primers were the set used in a first-round RT-PCR of the TCR CDR3. TCRdb independently ran MiXCR on the multiplex PCR reads; one entry per CDR3 protein. The sample has around 500,000 distinct CDR3 sequences, under 25% seen once. Of note for this clonotype: The target antigen is unknown.

This clonotype was obtained from a woman aged 65 to 85 with Graves' ophthalmopathy. The J gene is TRBJ2-1, the V gene TRBV2; 10 bases fit TRBD2. Material: blood. As DNA, the CDR3 is TGTGCCAGCAGTGATGTGAGGGCTAGCGGGAGTACCTACAATGAGCAGTTCTTC. Its translation: CASSDVRASGSTYNEQFF. Full variable domain (rest looked up from reference TRBV2 and TRBJ2-1): EPEVTQTPSHQVTQMGQEVILRCVPISNHLYFYWYRQILGQKVEFLVSFYNNEISEKSEIFDDQFSVERPDGSNFTLKIRSTKLEDSAMYFCASSDVRASGSTYNEQFFGPGTRLTVL.